These 23 T cell receptor beta chains share one sample of origin, sequenced in a study of control samples from healthy donors and cancer patients. Produced via immunoSEQ multiplex PCR; TCRdb's table is partial and in-frame only. The data show 150,000 to 200,000 clones, around 91% seen once. Sequenced: blood. These receptors were obtained from a woman aged 45-65 years in good health.

The chain combines TRBV28 with TRBJ2-1, with a possible D match to TRBD2 (6 bases). Trimming stripped 5 bases from V and 1 base from J, with 21 bases between. CDR3 size: 18 residues. The V gene's germline CDR1 is MDHEN and CDR2 SYDVKM. The CDR3 DNA reads TGTGCCAGCAGTCCCGGGCTGGGTAGCGGCCATTCCTACAATGAGCAGTTCTTC. Protein: CASSPGLGSGHSYNEQFF.

The chain is built from TRBV4-3 and TRBJ1-2; no clear D gene. The germline V gene encodes CDR1 LGHNA and CDR2 YSLEER. The CDR3 loop spans 16 amino acids. Trimming took 0 bases from V and 8 from J, leaving 19 bases between them. The CDR3 DNA is TGCGCCAGCAGCCAAGATCGGAGGACGGTACCGAAAGGCTACACCTTC. Translation gives CASSQDRRTVPKGYTF.

V and J are TRBV11-3 and TRBJ1-1, with D possibly matching TRBD1 (5 bases). The CDR3 is made up of 14 amino acids. CDR1 is SGHNT and CDR2 is YENEEA in the germline V gene. V gave up 2 bases and J gave up 5 bases, with 12 bases separating them. The CDR3 coding sequence is TGTGCCAGCAGCTTAAGCCCCGAGGGGACTGAAGCTTTCTTT. Protein: CASSLSPEGTEAFF.

This sequence joins TRBV2 and TRBJ1-6; maybe TRBD1 (6 bases). Trimming pared 1 base from V and 5 bases from J, leaving 12 bases between. The CDR3 runs to 16 residues. CDR1 and CDR2 (germline): SNHLY, FYNNEI. The CDR3 nucleotides are TGTGCCAGCAGTGAAGGGGGGGCTCTCAATAATTCACCCCTCCACTTT. This sequence encodes CASSEGGALNNSPLHF. Full variable domain (rest looked up from reference TRBV2 and TRBJ1-6): EPEVTQTPSHQVTQMGQEVILRCVPISNHLYFYWYRQILGQKVEFLVSFYNNEISEKSEIFDDQFSVERPDGSNFTLKIRSTKLEDSAMYFCASSEGGALNNSPLHFGNGTRLTVT.

The V and J genes are TRBV30 and TRBJ2-6; D remains ambiguous. Germline lookup yields CDR1 GTSNPN and CDR2 SVGIG (reference sequence). The CDR3 runs to 13 residues. The V end was cut by 0 bases, the J end by 2 bases, with 2 bases between. CDR3 nucleotides: TGTGCCTGGAGTGTAGCTGGGGCCAACGTCCTGACTTTC. Amino acids: CAWSVAGANVLTF. The complete variable domain, with remaining parts taken from reference TRBV30 and TRBJ2-6, reads SQTIHQWPATLVQPVGSPLSLECTVEGTSNPNLYWYRQAAGRGLQLLFYSVGIGQISSEVPQNLSASRPQDRQFILSSKKLLLSDSGFYLCAWSVAGANVLTFGAGSRLTVL.

This clone was observed a few times. The V gene is TRBV5-1, the J gene TRBJ2-1; D perhaps matches TRBD2 (5 bases). Trimming removed 0 bases from V and 5 bases from J, with 9 bases in between. The CDR3 contains 14 residues. From germline, CDR1 is SGHRS and CDR2 YFSETQ. The CDR3 DNA reads TGCGCCAGCAGCTTGGCCAGAGGGAACAATGAGCAGTTCTTC. Protein product: CASSLARGNNEQFF.

This clone has a single count. At one end the junction does not follow the germline gene, possibly because of a read error. The same CDR3 can be traced to other DNA sequences in this sample. V is TRBV2 and J is TRBJ2-5; weak D call: TRBD1 (6 bases). The CDR3 is 12 residues long. Germline V gene data show CDR1 as SNHLY and CDR2 as FYNNEI. The CDR3 reads CASSSQGKTQYF. In nucleotides, the CDR3 is TGTGCCAGCAGTTCTCAGGGGAAGACTCAGTACTTC.

The rearrangement links TRBV3-1 (or the pseudogene TRBV3-2) to TRBJ1-6, with D perhaps TRBD1 (5 bases). Germline CDR1 is LGHDT and CDR2 is YNNKEL (reference sequence). This CDR3 is built from 15 residues. V lost 1 base to trimming and J lost 8 bases, with 12 bases between them. In nucleotides, the CDR3 is TGTGCCAGCAGCCAAGCGGCAGGGCCGTATTCACCCCTCCACTTT. Translating gives CASSQAAGPYSPLHF.

The chain carries TRBV29-1 and TRBJ1-1, with TRBD1 matching 8 bases. The J segment lost 1 base and the V segment lost 7 bases, leaving 5 bases of the junction unmatched. The CDR3 runs 13 residues. Germline V CDR1 and CDR2: SQVTM, ANQGSEA. Here the CDR3 DNA reads TGCAGCGCGATCGGACAGGGGAACACTGAAGCTTTCTTT. Translating it yields CSAIGQGNTEAFF.

V and J are TRBV6-5 and TRBJ2-3; D not resolved. Per the germline V gene, CDR1 is MNHEY and CDR2 is SVGAGI. This CDR3 has 12 amino acids. The V gene lost 5 bases and the J gene lost 5 bases, with 8 bases spanning the gap. CDR3 coding DNA: TGTGCCAGCAGTAACTGGGGAGATACGCAGTATTTT. It codes for CASSNWGDTQYF.

The genes are TRBV3-1 (or the pseudogene TRBV3-2) and TRBJ1-3; D is uncertain. This CDR3 is built from 15 residues. Per the germline V gene, CDR1 is LGHDT and CDR2 is YNNKEL (reference sequence). V lost 1 base and J lost 3, with 10 bases in between. The CDR3 nucleotides are TGTGCCAGCAGCCAAGCACAGATTTATGGAAACACCATATATTTT. This gives the protein CASSQAQIYGNTIYF.

This chain connects TRBV5-1 to TRBJ2-1, with 10 bases fitting TRBD2. The CDR3 has 14 amino acids. V lost 5 bases, J lost 9 bases, and 8 bases stayed unmatched. Germline lookup yields CDR1 SGHRS and CDR2 YFSETQ. CDR3 sequence: CASRTLAGAVEQFF. DNA for the CDR3: TGCGCCAGCAGGACGCTAGCGGGAGCGGTTGAGCAGTTCTTC.

The V call is TRBV9, the J call TRBJ2-7; 7 bases fit TRBD1. CDR3 length equals 14 residues. With 5 bases clipped from V and 2 bases from J, the junction kept 7 bases outside the gene matches. Germline V gene lookup returns CDR1 SGDLS and CDR2 YYNGEE. Here the CDR3 DNA reads TGTGCCAGCAGTCAGGACAGGCGCCCCTACGAGCAGTACTTC. As protein: CASSQDRRPYEQYF.

The gene calls are TRBV19 and TRBJ1-2; a weak D match, TRBD1 (5 bases). The CDR3 has 14 residues. Per the germline V gene, CDR1 is LNHDA and CDR2 is SQIVND (reference sequence). Trimming left V 3 bases short and J 7 bases short, with 15 bases between. CDR3 amino acids: CASSIGPGHSGYTF. CDR3 nucleotides: TGTGCCAGTAGTATTGGCCCTGGACACTCTGGCTACACCTTC.

V and J are TRBV6-5 and TRBJ2-1; D is possibly TRBD1 (6 bases). V was trimmed by 6 bases and J by 0 bases, leaving 12 bases between them. CDR1 MNHEY and CDR2 SVGAGI come from the germline V gene. CDR3 length equals 15 residues. The CDR3 region has the DNA TGTGCCAGCAGCGCTATGGACAGCTCCTACAATGAGCAGTTCTTC. Translation: CASSAMDSSYNEQFF.

The chain is built from TRBV2 and TRBJ1-3, with D possibly matching TRBD1 (5 bases). The CDR3 runs to 14 residues. From germline, CDR1 is SNHLY and CDR2 FYNNEI. The V end lost 5 bases, the J end lost 0 bases, and 8 bases lay between the germline ends. The CDR3 bases are TGTGCCAGCAGTCGGGACGGCTCTGGAAACACCATATATTTT. It translates to CASSRDGSGNTIYF. Variable domain in full (rest from reference TRBV2 and TRBJ1-3): EPEVTQTPSHQVTQMGQEVILRCVPISNHLYFYWYRQILGQKVEFLVSFYNNEISEKSEIFDDQFSVERPDGSNFTLKIRSTKLEDSAMYFCASSRDGSGNTIYFGEGSWLTVV.

The chain uses TRBV7-8 and TRBJ2-4; 13 nucleotides agree with TRBD2. The germline CDR1 and CDR2 sequences are SGHVS and FQNEAQ. The CDR3 totals 18 residues. With V trimmed by 4 bases and J by 1 base, 7 bases remained unmatched. The CDR3 spells CASSSMGLAGRAKNIQYF. The CDR3 nucleotides are TGTGCCAGCAGCTCAATGGGACTAGCGGGAAGGGCCAAAAACATTCAGTACTTC. The full variable domain, completed using reference TRBV7-8 and TRBJ2-4, is GAGVSQSPRYKVAKRGQDVALRCDPISGHVSLFWYQQALGQGPEFLTYFQNEAQLDKSGLPSDRFFAERPEGSVSTLKIQRTQQEDSAVYLCASSSMGLAGRAKNIQYFGAGTRLSVL.

This chain connects TRBV28 to TRBJ2-2; D gene uncertain. CDR3 length equals 12 residues. Per germline, CDR1 MDHEN and CDR2 SYDVKM. The V and J ends lost 1 base and 9 bases respectively, with 6 bases between them. Here the CDR3 DNA reads TGTGCCAGCAGTTTATCGCTCAGGGAGCTGTTTTTT. This translates into CASSLSLRELFF.

The V gene is TRBV6-5, the J gene TRBJ1-3, with D unresolved. This CDR3 region has 15 residues. Looked up from germline, CDR1 is MNHEY and CDR2 is SVGAGI. V lost 5 bases and J lost 1, with 12 bases in between. CDR3 residues: CASSPSPLSGNTIYF. The CDR3 DNA sequence: TGTGCCAGCAGTCCGTCCCCCCTATCTGGAAACACCATATATTTT.

This clone was counted between two and nine times. This rearrangement joins TRBV6-6 to TRBJ2-7, with D maybe TRBD1 (6 bases). This CDR3 contains 12 residues. Germline V gene sequence: CDR1 MNHNY, CDR2 SVGAGI (reference sequence). V gave up 6 bases and J gave up 4 bases, with 10 bases separating them. CDR3 sequence: CASREQGYEQYF. CDR3 DNA sequence: TGTGCCAGCAGGGAACAGGGTTACGAGCAGTACTTC.

J is TRBJ1-6 and V is TRBV12-3 or TRBV12-4, with a weak D call TRBD1 (6 bases). The CDR3 is 13 residues long. Trimming took off 6 bases at V and 5 bases at J, with 8 bases between the two ends. CDR3 coding DNA: TGTGCCAGCAGAAGGACAGATAATTCACCCCTCCACTTT. It translates to CASRRTDNSPLHF.

V is TRBV27 and J is TRBJ2-7, with a weak D call TRBD2 (6 bases). The V gene's germline CDR1 is MNHEY and CDR2 SMNVEV (reference sequence). V gave up 8 bases and J gave up 4 bases, with 9 bases separating them. The CDR3 covers 11 residues. The CDR3 DNA sequence: TGTGCCAGCCGGGAGAGATACGAGCAGTACTTC. It specifies CASRERYEQYF.

This CDR3 is CASSEGTGRETQYF. As DNA, the CDR3 is TGTGCCAGCAGTGAAGGGACAGGGAGAGAGACCCAGTACTTC. The chain couples TRBV6-1 to TRBJ2-5; the match to TRBD1 covers 8 bases. Unmatched junction bases numbered 2, after V lost 1 base and J lost 4 bases. This CDR3 region has 14 residues. Germline V gives CDR1 MNHNS, CDR2 SASEGT.